The 22 T cell receptor beta chains below come from one sample, sequenced in a study of regulatory T cells in long-lasting Graves disease. Through Arm-PCR of CDR3 regions and iRepertoire HTBI primers, TCR beta libraries were built. TCRdb reprocessed the multiplex PCR reads via MiXCR and lists one record per CDR3 protein. The table includes roughly 430,000 distinct CDR3 sequences, 16% detected once. Time point meaning: newly diagnosed GD, antithyroid drugs for less than 3 months. TCR sequences were obtained from RNA taken from PBMCs. The data also belong to a second study, concerning T cells in Graves' hyperthyroidism and ophthalmopathy.

The sample was peripheral blood mononuclear cells (PBMCs), taken at new diagnosis, from a patient treated with antithyroid drugs. These receptors were taken from a woman between 25 and 40 years old with Graves disease.

As to this clonotype: A much more abundant neighbour one base away suggests this may be a read error. CDR3: CASSYLPWSPSYNEQFF. The CDR3 region has the DNA TGTGCCAGCAGTTACCTCCCCTGGAGCCCCTCCTACAATGAGCAGTTCTTC. V and J are TRBV2 and TRBJ2-1, with D uncertain. Germline CDR1 is SNHLY and CDR2 is FYNNEI. This CDR3 has 17 amino acids. Deletions cut 5 bases from V and 0 bases from J, with 17 bases between.

This clonotype was counted many times. The chain joins TRBV28 to TRBJ2-2, with TRBD1 matching over 8 bases. The CDR3 runs 16 residues. The junction had 7 bases not matched to a gene; V was cut back by 6 bases and J by 1 base. Germline-derived CDR1 and CDR2 are MDHEN and SYDVKM. The CDR3 sequence: CASSDRGQVNTGELFF. The CDR3 region has the DNA TGTGCCAGCAGCGACAGGGGACAGGTGAACACCGGGGAGCTGTTTTTT.

This clonotype was seen more than once but under ten times. This chain connects TRBV4-3 to TRBJ1-3; 7 bases are a match to TRBD1. The CDR3 consists of 20 residues. Germline CDR1 LGHNA, CDR2 YSLEER. With 1 base clipped from V and 1 base from J, the junction kept 16 bases outside the gene matches. CDR3 region: CASSQAPGTARSISGNTIYF. The DNA of the CDR3 is TGCGCCAGCAGCCAAGCCCCGGGGACAGCCCGATCCATTTCTGGAAACACCATATATTTT.

The table lists this clonotype with many counts. V gene TRBV20-1 combines with J gene TRBJ1-4; tentatively, D is TRBD1 (6 bases). CDR1 and CDR2 (germline): DFQATT, SNEGSKA (reference sequence). The CDR3 extends over 14 amino acids. Trimming shortened V by 6 bases and J by 5 bases, and 16 bases separated the two germline ends. In DNA, the CDR3 is TGCAGTGCCGGAGGGACACTGGACAATGAAAAACTGTTTTTT. Translating it yields CSAGGTLDNEKLFF.

This clonotype was observed many times. This chain joins TRBV29-1 and TRBJ1-5; a possible D gene is TRBD1 (5 bases). The CDR3 has 13 amino acids. Germline loops: CDR1 SQVTM, CDR2 ANQGSEA. V shed 5 bases and J shed 6 bases, with 14 bases lying between them. The CDR3 loop is CSVQGDAGQPQHF. The DNA for the CDR3 is TGCAGCGTTCAGGGAGACGCAGGTCAGCCCCAGCATTTT.

This clonotype was counted many times. The chain is built from TRBV7-6 and TRBJ2-1; TRBD2 might be the D (5 bases). CDR3 size: 13 residues. The V gene lost 5 bases and the J gene lost 5 bases, with 10 bases spanning the gap. The germline V gene encodes CDR1 SGHVS and CDR2 FNYEAQ. The CDR3 region is CASSIPGDNEQFF. Here the CDR3 DNA reads TGTGCCAGCAGCATACCCGGGGACAATGAGCAGTTCTTC.

This clonotype was counted ten times or more. The chain recombines TRBV6-2 or TRBV6-3 with TRBJ2-1; D unresolved. The CDR3 is 12 residues long. The V end was cut by 6 bases, the J end by 6 bases, with 9 bases between. CDR1 is MNHEY and CDR2 is SVGEGT in the germline V gene. The CDR3 bases are TGTGCCAGCAGGGGGTCCGGCAATGAGCAGTTCTTC. It translates to CASRGSGNEQFF.

Many counts were recorded for this clonotype. This sequence joins TRBV7-2 and TRBJ1-1; D remains unclear. Germline V gene lookup returns CDR1 SGHTA and CDR2 FQGNSA. This CDR3 comprises 13 residues. V was cut by 5 bases and J by 7 bases, with 14 bases left in between. CDR3 region: CASSARGWSEAFF. In nucleotides, the CDR3 is TGTGCCAGCAGCGCCCGTGGTTGGAGTGAAGCTTTCTTT.

This clonotype is a singleton in its sample. Being one base from a much bigger clone, this may be a read error. The V and J genes are TRBV7-2 and TRBJ2-4; perhaps D is TRBD1 or TRBD2 (5 bases each). The CDR3 is made up of 16 amino acids. V was cut by 0 bases and J by 2 bases, with 11 bases left in between. CDR1 is SGHTA and CDR2 is FQGNSA in the germline V gene. CDR3 sequence reads: CASSLAGTVTKNIQYF. As DNA, the CDR3 is TGTGCCAGCAGCTTAGCCGGGACGGTAACCAAAAACATTCAGTACTTC. Full variable domain (remainder filled in from reference TRBV7-2 and TRBJ2-4): GAGVSQSPSNKVTEKGKDVELRCDPISGHTALYWYRQSLGQGLEFLIYFQGNSAPDKSGLPSDRFSAERTGGSVSTLTIQRTQQEDSAVYLCASSLAGTVTKNIQYFGAGTRLSVL.

The table lists this clonotype with many counts. The rearrangement joins TRBV18 to TRBJ2-3; tentatively, D is TRBD1 or TRBD2 (5 bases each). CDR3 length equals 18 residues. Germline assignment: CDR1 KGHSH and CDR2 LQKENI. V was clipped by 0 bases and J by 2 bases, with 18 bases between them. CDR3 loop: CASSPPGYPGPNTDTQYF. The CDR3 DNA sequence: TGTGCCAGCTCACCACCGGGTTACCCGGGACCGAACACAGATACGCAGTATTTT. The entire variable domain, with the rest obtained from reference TRBV18 and TRBJ2-3, is as follows: NAGVMQNPRHLVRRRGQEARLRCSPMKGHSHVYWYRQLPEEGLKFMVYLQKENIIDESGMPKERFSAEFPKEGPSILRIQQVVRGDSAAYFCASSPPGYPGPNTDTQYFGPGTRLTVL.

This clonotype was counted many times. This chain connects TRBV7-9 to TRBJ1-2; the match to TRBD1 covers 8 bases. V shed 2 bases and J 4 bases; nucleotides not matched to a gene: 21. From germline, CDR1 is SEHNR and CDR2 FQNEAQ (reference sequence). The CDR3 spans 20 residues. CDR3 amino acids: CASSLPIGRQGQDGIYGYTF. The CDR3 nucleotides read TGTGCCAGCAGCTTACCTATTGGGAGACAGGGGCAGGATGGAATCTATGGCTACACCTTC.

This clonotype was recorded many times. The chain employs TRBV6-1 and TRBJ2-1; 7 bases map to TRBD2. CDR1 and CDR2 from the germline V gene are MNHNS and SASEGT. The trim removed 7 bases at V and 4 bases at J, leaving 10 bases unmatched. This CDR3 region has 15 residues. The CDR3 reads CASNTFGTNYNEQFF. In nucleotides, the CDR3 is TGTGCCAGCAACACCTTCGGGACTAATTACAATGAGCAGTTCTTC.

This sequence joins TRBV20-1 and TRBJ2-5; the D gene is possibly TRBD2 (5 bases). The V and J ends lost 6 bases and 3 bases respectively, with 14 bases between them. Per germline, CDR1 DFQATT and CDR2 SNEGSKA (reference sequence). The CDR3 is made up of 13 amino acids. CDR3 sequence: CSARWPAEETQYF. The DNA of the CDR3 is TGCAGTGCCCGTTGGCCAGCGGAAGAGACCCAGTACTTC.

This clonotype has just a few counts. The gene calls are TRBV28 and TRBJ2-1, with 8 bases fitting TRBD1. Looked up from germline, CDR1 is MDHEN and CDR2 is SYDVKM. The CDR3 spans 18 residues. V shed 3 bases and J 7 bases; nucleotides not matched to a gene: 17. The CDR3 bases are TGTGCCAGCAGTTTTTATCTGACGGACAGGGAGGCATTTAATGAGCAGTTCTTC. It specifies CASSFYLTDREAFNEQFF. The variable domain in full, completed from reference TRBV28 and TRBJ2-1, reads DVKVTQSSRYLVKRTGEKVFLECVQDMDHENMFWYRQDPGLGLRLIYFSYDVKMKEKGDIPEGYSVSREKKERFSLILESASTNQTSMYLCASSFYLTDREAFNEQFFGPGTRLTVL.

This clonotype occurred many times. J is TRBJ2-7 and V is TRBV12-3 or TRBV12-4; no clear D gene. V shed 6 bases and J shed 3 bases, with 15 bases lying between them. The CDR3 totals 14 residues. Written as DNA, the CDR3 is TGTGCCAGCAGATTACACGGAACCAACTACGAGCAGTACTTC. Translated, it gives CASRLHGTNYEQYF.

In this sample, this clonotype turned up a few times. The chain carries TRBV7-2 and TRBJ1-2; no clear D. Germline V gene lookup returns CDR1 SGHTA and CDR2 FQGNSA. Deletions cut 3 bases from V and 14 bases from J, with 19 bases between. CDR3 length: 13 amino acids. CDR3 sequence (DNA): TGTGCCAGCAGCTTTGGGCTTTCAGGCCGGTTGACCTTC. Residues: CASSFGLSGRLTF.

This clonotype came up a few times. The chain links TRBV6-2 or TRBV6-3 to TRBJ2-5; possible D gene TRBD2, 5 bases. Trimming took off 2 bases at V and 2 bases at J, with 12 bases between the two ends. CDR3 length equals 15 residues. Germline V gene sequence: CDR1 MNHEY, CDR2 SVGEGT. The CDR3 DNA sequence: TGTGCCAGCAGTTACGCCTACCGACTACAAGAGACCCAGTACTTC. The encoded protein is CASSYAYRLQETQYF.

This clonotype was counted only a few times. This chain links TRBV5-4 with TRBJ2-1; tentative D call: TRBD1 (7 bases). This CDR3 has 15 amino acids. CDR1 is SGHNT, CDR2 YYREEE, per germline (reference sequence). Trimming removed 3 bases from V and 6 bases from J, with 16 bases in between. The CDR3 DNA sequence: TGTGCCAGCAGCTGGAGGGGGCGAGGTGGCAATGAGCAGTTCTTC. Translating it yields CASSWRGRGGNEQFF.

This clonotype was seen only a few times. This chain links TRBV7-9 with TRBJ2-7, with a weak D call TRBD1 (7 bases). CDR3 length equals 14 residues. Germline V gene sequence: CDR1 SEHNR, CDR2 FQNEAQ (reference sequence). V was shortened by 3 bases and J by 2 bases, with 11 bases between the two germline ends. The CDR3 DNA reads as TGTGCCAGCAGCTTGGAGGGGGCGGCCTACGAGCAGTACTTC. As protein: CASSLEGAAYEQYF. The full variable domain, rest sourced from reference TRBV7-9 and TRBJ2-7, is DTGVSQNPRHKITKRGQNVTFRCDPISEHNRLYWYRQTLGQGPEFLTYFQNEAQLEKSRLLSDRFSAERPKGSFSTLEIQRTEQGDSAMYLCASSLEGAAYEQYFGPGTRLTVT.

V usage is TRBV5-8 and J usage is TRBJ1-5; D call uncertain. The CDR3 sequence is 13 residues long. Germline loops: CDR1 SGHTS, CDR2 YDEGEE. Trimming removed 4 bases from V and 9 bases from J, with 14 bases in between. CDR3 coding DNA: TGTGCCAGCAGCCCGGCCCGGGGTTTGCCCCAGCATTTT. Translating it yields CASSPARGLPQHF. The full variable domain, with the rest looked up from reference TRBV5-8 and TRBJ1-5, is EAGVTQSPTHLIKTRGQQATLRCSPISGHTSVYWYQQALGLGLQFLLWYDEGEERNRGNFPPRFSGRQFPNYSSELNVNALELEDSALYLCASSPARGLPQHFGDGTRLSIL.

This clonotype was seen at least ten times. The chain recombines TRBV7-8 with TRBJ1-2; D is undetermined. Germline V CDR1 and CDR2: SGHVS, FQNEAQ. The CDR3 is 13 amino acids. V lost 1 base to trimming and J lost 7 bases, with 10 bases between them. For the CDR3, the DNA is TGTGCCAGCAGCTTAGGATACGAGGGTGGCTACACCTTC. Its translation is CASSLGYEGGYTF.

This clonotype was picked up many times. This chain joins TRBV7-6 and TRBJ2-1; either TRBD1 or TRBD2 may fit D (5 bases each). The germline CDR1 and CDR2 sequences are SGHVS and FNYEAQ. The CDR3 has 15 residues. The V end was cut by 5 bases, the J end by 6 bases, with 17 bases between. This CDR3 reads CASSQIPSGSNEQFF. In nucleotides, the CDR3 is TGTGCCAGCAGCCAGATCCCTTCAGGGAGCAATGAGCAGTTCTTC. The complete variable domain, with remaining parts taken from reference TRBV7-6 and TRBJ2-1, reads GAGVSQSPRYKVTKRGQDVALRCDPISGHVSLYWYRQALGQGPEFLTYFNYEAQQDKSGLPNDRFSAERPEGSISTLTIQRTEQRDSAMYRCASSQIPSGSNEQFFGPGTRLTVL.